The 15 T cell receptor beta chains listed next were all sequenced from one sample in a study of shared clonotypes between healthy human individuals. Using immunoSEQ multiplex PCR, the repertoire was profiled, and TCRdb retains in-frame clones only, with some absent. The sample has around 2.1 million clones; about 94% are singletons. The sample consisted of naive CD4+ T cells sorted from blood. Documented subset: CD45RA+ positively selected. The receptors were gathered from a man in his late teens or twenties in good health.

This clone was seen a single time. The chain is built from TRBV18 and TRBJ1-3; D not certain. V was clipped by 3 bases and J by 8 bases, with 8 bases between them. Germline values: CDR1 KGHSH, CDR2 LQKENI. The CDR3 runs 12 residues. CDR3 in amino acids: CASSPDGYTIYF. In DNA form, the CDR3 reads TGTGCCAGCTCACCCGACGGGTACACCATATATTTT.

The chain combines TRBV5-1 with TRBJ2-2; D gene uncertain. The CDR3 spans 16 residues. Trimming removed 6 bases at V and 1 base at J, with 16 bases between. The V gene's germline CDR1 is SGHRS and CDR2 YFSETQ. The CDR3 loop reads CASIPQRPLNTGELFF. The CDR3 nucleotides are TGCGCCAGCATCCCCCAGAGGCCCCTGAACACCGGGGAGCTGTTTTTT.

The J gene is TRBJ1-2, the V gene TRBV4-1; D might be TRBD1 (5 bases). Germline V gene lookup returns CDR1 MGHRA and CDR2 YSYEKL. This CDR3 spans 14 amino acids. V dropped 2 bases and J dropped 1 base, with 8 bases sitting between them. The CDR3 is CASSQKGINYGYTF. The CDR3 DNA reads as TGCGCCAGCAGCCAAAAGGGGATTAACTATGGCTACACCTTC.

This chain joins TRBV30 and TRBJ1-1; no firm D call. V shed 5 bases and J shed 1 base, with 11 bases lying between them. The CDR3 has 13 amino acids. CDR1 and CDR2 from the germline V gene are GTSNPN and SVGIG (reference sequence). The CDR3: CAWVPSWNTEAFF. CDR3 in DNA: TGTGCCTGGGTCCCCTCGTGGAACACTGAAGCTTTCTTT.

The CDR3 region is CASSQGQYKPLHF. Here the CDR3 DNA reads TGTGCCAGCAGCCAGGGACAGTACAAACCCCTCCACTTT. This chain uses TRBV9 with TRBJ1-6; 7 bases are shared with TRBD1. V lost 4 bases, J lost 12 bases, and 7 bases stayed unmatched. CDR1 and CDR2 (germline): SGDLS, YYNGEE. This CDR3 has 13 residues. Drawing the rest from reference TRBV9 and TRBJ1-6, the complete variable domain is DSGVTQTPKHLITATGQRVTLRCSPRSGDLSVYWYQQSLDQGLQFLIQYYNGEERAKGNILERFSAQQFPDLHSELNLSSLELGDSALYFCASSQGQYKPLHFGNGTRLTVT.

The chain uses TRBV10-2 and TRBJ2-2, with 9 nucleotides matching TRBD1. The CDR3 is 15 amino acids. Trimming removed 5 bases from V and 3 bases from J; junction bases left unmatched: 4. The germline V gene encodes CDR1 WSHSY and CDR2 SAAADI. The CDR3 DNA is TGCGCCAGCAGTCGACAGGGGGGAGACACCGGGGAGCTGTTTTTT. This sequence encodes CASSRQGGDTGELFF.

This sequence joins TRBV2 and TRBJ2-1; TRBD2 is a possible D gene (5 bases). Trimming took 8 bases from V and 5 from J, leaving 13 bases between them. The CDR3 covers 13 residues. Germline lookup yields CDR1 SNHLY and CDR2 FYNNEI. The CDR3 sequence: CASRTVINNEQFF. The CDR3 DNA reads as TGTGCCAGCCGGACTGTGATAAACAATGAGCAGTTCTTC.

V gene TRBV11-2 combines with J gene TRBJ1-5, with 8 bases aligning to TRBD1. With 1 base clipped from V and 6 bases from J, the junction kept 8 bases outside the gene matches. Germline-derived CDR1 and CDR2 are SGHAT and FQNNGV. The CDR3 totals 16 residues. The CDR3 protein is CASSLGYGQGRQPQHF. The CDR3 bases are TGTGCCAGCAGCTTAGGTTATGGACAGGGCCGTCAGCCCCAGCATTTT.

This chain uses TRBV15 with TRBJ1-5, with 7 positions matching TRBD1. Trimming at V came to 1 base and at J to 0 bases, leaving 6 bases not matched to a gene. The CDR3 contains 17 residues. Germline CDR1 and CDR2: LNHNV and YYDKDF (reference sequence). CDR3 bases: TGTGCCACCAGCAGAGGACAGGGCCAGAATAGCAATCAGCCCCAGCATTTT. Translation gives CATSRGQGQNSNQPQHF.

V is TRBV11-2 and J is TRBJ1-4; no reliable D call. Germline values: CDR1 SGHAT, CDR2 FQNNGV. V lost 5 bases and J 0 bases, leaving 16 bases between the germline ends. The CDR3 sequence is 17 residues long. The CDR3 loop reads CASSPKRATSTNEKLFF. In DNA, the CDR3 is TGTGCCAGCAGCCCCAAGAGAGCTACTTCAACTAATGAAAAACTGTTTTTT.

This chain links TRBV11-2 with TRBJ2-1, with no clear D. Trimming shortened V by 1 base and J by 0 bases, and 13 bases separated the two germline ends. Germline lookup yields CDR1 SGHAT and CDR2 FQNNGV. This CDR3 has 17 residues. The CDR3 loop reads CASSLVLVTSSYNEQFF. CDR3 DNA sequence: TGTGCCAGCAGCTTAGTGTTGGTCACCAGCTCCTACAATGAGCAGTTCTTC. Using reference TRBV11-2 and TRBJ2-1 for the parts outside the CDR3, the full variable domain is EAGVAQSPRYKIIEKRQSVAFWCNPISGHATLYWYQQILGQGPKLLIQFQNNGVVDDSQLPKDRFSAERLKGVDSTLKIQPAKLEDSAVYLCASSLVLVTSSYNEQFFGPGTRLTVL.

The chain combines TRBV11-1 with TRBJ2-7, with TRBD1 matching 7 bases. CDR1 is SGHAT and CDR2 is FQDESV in the germline V gene (reference sequence). The V segment lost 5 bases and the J segment 1 base; nucleotides outside the gene matches: 8. CDR3 length: 15 amino acids. The CDR3 protein is CASSQPGQISYEQYF. CDR3 nucleotide sequence: TGTGCCAGCAGCCAACCGGGACAGATTTCCTACGAGCAGTACTTC.

The rearrangement links TRBV28 to TRBJ1-6; D possibly corresponds to TRBD1 (5 bases). The CDR3 is 13 residues long. Germline CDR1 and CDR2: MDHEN and SYDVKM. The germline V and J ends were trimmed by 7 bases and 7 bases, with 11 bases remaining between them. CDR3 region: CASTSRTNSPLHF. For the CDR3, the DNA is TGTGCCAGCACCTCGAGGACAAATTCACCCCTCCACTTT.

The J gene is TRBJ2-2, the V gene TRBV30; D unresolved. The germline V gene has CDR1 GTSNPN and CDR2 SVGIG (reference sequence). This CDR3 spans 14 amino acids. Trimming removed 0 bases at V and 4 bases at J, with 9 bases between. The CDR3: CAWSVPPLTGELFF. CDR3 sequence (DNA): TGTGCCTGGAGTGTACCCCCCCTCACCGGGGAGCTGTTTTTT.

The chain employs TRBV7-6 and TRBJ2-7; D is undetermined. Trimming removed 5 bases from V and 6 bases from J, with 17 bases in between. The CDR3 is 14 amino acids. Germline V lookup: CDR1 SGHVS, CDR2 FNYEAQ. DNA for the CDR3: TGTGCCAGCAGCCTCCGACCTTCGGCAGGCGAGCAGTACTTC. It is translated as CASSLRPSAGEQYF.